These T cell receptor beta chains were read from a single sample in a study of control samples from healthy donors and cancer patients. Here immunoSEQ multiplex PCR was the method, and the copy in TCRdb shows in-frame clones only, minus some. The sample lists fewer than 200,000 clones, almost 90% occurring once. The specimen was blood. These receptors all stem from a woman between 50 and 59 years old in good health. CDR3s include the opening cysteine and the closing phenylalanine or tryptophan. D genes are given only for firm matches. Size tells how often a clone was seen (once, few, many) or the class of an expanded clone, and some rows leave it out.

D gene	clone size	V gene	J gene	CDR3 DNA	CDR3 protein
NA	NA	TRBV24-1	TRBJ1-2	TGTGCCACGGGGGCATTGAACCATGGCTACACCTTC	CATGALNHGYTF
TRBD2	NA	TRBV4-1	TRBJ2-1	TGCGCCAGCAGCCGACCGGGAGGGGTTAATGAGCAGTTCTTC	CASSRPGGVNEQFF
TRBD2	NA	TRBV13	TRBJ2-7	TGTGCCAGCAGCGGGAGACTAGCCAATCACTACGAGCAGTACTTC	CASSGRLANHYEQYF
NA	NA	TRBV6-2/TRBV6-3	TRBJ2-5	TGTGCCAGCAGTTACTCCTCGGAGACCCAGTACTTC	CASSYSSETQYF
NA	few	TRBV5-1	TRBJ1-6	TGCGCCAGCAGTACAGACTATAATTCACCCCTCCACTTT	CASSTDYNSPLHF
TRBD2	NA	TRBV25-1	TRBJ2-7	TGTGCCAGCAGGACTAGCGGCTCCTACGAGCAGTACTTC	CASRTSGSYEQYF
NA	NA	TRBV6-2/TRBV6-3	TRBJ1-6	TGTGCCAGCAGTTACCCGGCCGAAGGCTCCTATAATTCACCCCTCCACTTT	CASSYPAEGSYNSPLHF
NA	few	TRBV6-5	TRBJ1-1	TGTGCCAGCAGTCCTGGCGGTACTAATGAAGCTTTCTTT	CASSPGGTNEAFF
NA	NA	TRBV7-2	TRBJ1-1	TGTGCCAGCAGCTTAGGGGCGTTCGCTACTGAAGCTTTCTTT	CASSLGAFATEAFF
TRBD1	NA	TRBV4-1	TRBJ2-7	TGCGCCAGCAGCCATCACACTCAGGGGGTGGACGAGCAGTACTTC	CASSHHTQGVDEQYF
TRBD1	few	TRBV5-1	TRBJ2-2	TGCGCCAGCAGCCTAAACTGGGACAGGGGAGACGGGGAGCTGTTTTTT	CASSLNWDRGDGELFF
NA	once	TRBV5-1	TRBJ2-7	TGCGCCAGCAGACTAAGCGGGCCCGCCTACGAGCAGTACTTC	CASRLSGPAYEQYF
NA	NA	TRBV5-5	TRBJ2-7	TGTGCCAGCAGCTTGATGAGGGGCTCCTACGAGCAGTACTTC	CASSLMRGSYEQYF
NA	NA	TRBV7-2	TRBJ2-3	TGTGCCAGCAGCTTAGCGGGGGGATTCATAGATACGCAGTATTTT	CASSLAGGFIDTQYF
NA	few	TRBV7-9	TRBJ2-7	TGTGCCAGCAGCACGGTGTACGAGCAGTACTTC	CASSTVYEQYF
TRBD1	NA	TRBV7-9	TRBJ2-5	TGTGCCAGCAGCCGAGGACAGGGCGAGACCCAGTACTTC	CASSRGQGETQYF
NA	NA	TRBV5-5	TRBJ1-2	TGTGCCAGCAGCCTTGTCGGCGGATCGAGCTATGGCTACACCTTC	CASSLVGGSSYGYTF
TRBD2	NA	TRBV6-4	TRBJ2-1	TGTGCCAGCAGTGACTCTGCGGGAGTGCCCCGATTTGAGCAGTTCTTC	CASSDSAGVPRFEQFF
NA	NA	TRBV28	TRBJ1-2	TGTGCCAGCAGTCCCGGGCAGCCGGGGGGCTACACCTTC	CASSPGQPGGYTF
TRBD1	NA	TRBV29-1	TRBJ2-1	TGCAGCGCATCAGGACAGGCCCACGAGCAGTTCTTC	CSASGQAHEQFF
NA	NA	TRBV7-8	TRBJ2-7	TGTGCCAGCAGCTTAACACGGGGATACGAGCAGTACTTC	CASSLTRGYEQYF
TRBD2	once	TRBV11-3	TRBJ2-2	TGTGCCAGCAGCTCTATGGGACTAGCGAGCACCGGGGAGCTGTTTTTT	CASSSMGLASTGELFF
NA	NA	TRBV2	TRBJ1-2	TGTGCCAGCAGCGAAGAGGCAGGGGTTGGCTACACCTTC	CASSEEAGVGYTF
NA	NA	TRBV7-2	TRBJ2-7	TGTGCCAGCAGCCATAATCGTGGCGAGCAGTACTTC	CASSHNRGEQYF
NA	NA	TRBV9	TRBJ2-3	TGTGCCAGCGCGGTGACAACAGGACTATTCCGCACAGATACGCAGTATTTT	CASAVTTGLFRTDTQYF
NA	NA	TRBV11-2	TRBJ1-1	TGTGCCAGCAGCTTAGTGGACGGTGGGACTGAAGCTTTCTTT	CASSLVDGGTEAFF
TRBD1	NA	TRBV12-3/TRBV12-4	TRBJ1-1	TGTGCCAGCAGACGAACAGGGGGAACTGAAGCTTTCTTT	CASRRTGGTEAFF
TRBD1	NA	TRBV6-6	TRBJ1-3	TGTGCCACCTCTGGACAGGGGCTGGGGAATGGAAACACCATATATTTT	CATSGQGLGNGNTIYF
TRBD2	NA	TRBV19	TRBJ2-1	TGTGCCAGTGCTAGGCGGACAGGGGGACTAGCGGGCTTCTCCAATGAGCAGTTCTTC	CASARRTGGLAGFSNEQFF
TRBD2	NA	TRBV6-2/TRBV6-3	TRBJ2-7	TGTGCCAGCAGTACCCGAGGTAGCGGGGTATACGAGCAGTACTTC	CASSTRGSGVYEQYF
NA	NA	TRBV9	TRBJ1-3	TGTGCCAGCAGCGTAGACGTTTTTGGAAACACCATATATTTT	CASSVDVFGNTIYF
NA	NA	TRBV28	TRBJ2-7	TGTGCCAGCAGTAAATGGGGGGGGCTTGGGGAGCAGTACTTC	CASSKWGGLGEQYF
NA	NA	TRBV2	TRBJ2-2	TGTGCCAGCGGAAGGGCCAACACCGGGGAGCTGTTTTTT	CASGRANTGELFF
NA	NA	TRBV6-6	TRBJ2-1	TGTGCCAGCAGTCGGCCCTACAATGAGCAGTTCTTC	CASSRPYNEQFF
NA	NA	TRBV5-6	TRBJ2-3	TGTGCCAGCAGAGGGGCCTCGGATACGCAGTATTTT	CASRGASDTQYF
NA	NA	TRBV28	TRBJ1-3	TGTGCCAGCAGTTTATGGGCCGGAGGAGGAAAAGGAAACACCATATATTTT	CASSLWAGGGKGNTIYF
NA	once	TRBV11-2	TRBJ2-1	TGTGCCAGCAGCTTAGACGGTGGGGCAGGGCGAATCTACAATGAGCAGTTCTTC	CASSLDGGAGRIYNEQFF
NA	NA	TRBV5-1	TRBJ1-2	TGCGCCAGCAGCTTGGGTGTACAAAACTATGGCTACACCTTC	CASSLGVQNYGYTF
TRBD1	NA	TRBV29-1	TRBJ2-3	TGCAGCACCCCTCCGGGACAGGGGGGGACAGATACGCAGTATTTT	CSTPPGQGGTDTQYF
NA	NA	TRBV7-8	TRBJ1-5	TGTGCCAGCAGCATCCTCCTGGGCGCGAGCAATCAGCCCCAGCATTTT	CASSILLGASNQPQHF
NA	once	TRBV28	TRBJ2-5	TGTGCCAGCAGTTTATTGGGGACACCGCCCGGAGAGACCCAGTACTTC	CASSLLGTPPGETQYF
NA	NA	TRBV4-1	TRBJ2-2	TGCGCCAGCAGCCAAGATCCAGGGATCGCCGGGGAGCTGTTTTTT	CASSQDPGIAGELFF